The 23 T cell receptor beta chains in this list originate from one sample, sequenced in a study of T cells in Graves' hyperthyroidism and ophthalmopathy. Amplified regions were TCR beta CDR3 sequences from RNA transcripts. In the first-round RT-PCR of the TCR CDR3, the HTBI primer set was used. TCRdb re-called the multiplex PCR reads through MiXCR, storing one row per CDR3 protein. The profile shows roughly 170,000 distinct CDR3 sequences, just under 9.5% of them singletons. Sequenced: blood. The receptor set was obtained from a woman between 18 and 29 years old with Graves' hyperthyroidism that later progressed to Graves' ophthalmopathy.

V and J are TRBV27 and TRBJ2-2, with D hard to call. The germline gives CDR1 MNHEY, CDR2 SMNVEV (reference sequence). The CDR3 runs 12 residues. Trimming pared 4 bases from V and 4 bases from J, leaving 4 bases between. Written as DNA, the CDR3 is TGTGCCAGCAGTTCCCTCACCGGGGAGCTGTTTTTT. It yields the protein CASSSLTGELFF.

This clonotype was counted at least ten times. The chain employs TRBV7-3 and TRBJ2-5, with D uncertain. The CDR3 spans 14 residues. The V gene's germline CDR1 is SGHTA and CDR2 FQGTGA. The germline V and J ends were trimmed by 2 bases and 1 base, with 8 bases remaining between them. CDR3 amino acids: CASSLAGPQETQYF. CDR3 DNA sequence: TGTGCCAGCAGCTTAGCAGGACCCCAAGAGACCCAGTACTTC.

This clonotype has at least ten counts. The chain combines TRBV6-1 with TRBJ1-5; tentatively, D is TRBD1 (5 bases). The CDR3 spans 15 residues. Germline loops: CDR1 MNHNS, CDR2 SASEGT. Trimming shortened V by 11 bases and J by 2 bases, and 19 bases separated the two germline ends. CDR3 in DNA: TGTGCCGGCGCGGCAGGCCCCAGGGGCAATCAGCCCCAGCATTTT. It codes for CAGAAGPRGNQPQHF.

This clonotype was seen ten or more times. CDR3 region: CSARDSTSGSYNEQFF. CDR3 nucleotides: TGCAGTGCTAGAGATAGCACTAGCGGGTCCTACAATGAGCAGTTCTTC. The J gene is TRBJ2-1, the V gene TRBV20-1, with TRBD2 identical over 9 bases. This CDR3 is built from 16 residues. V shed 0 bases, J shed 1 base, and the junction held 4 bases outside the gene matches. Per germline, CDR1 DFQATT and CDR2 SNEGSKA (reference sequence).

In its sample, this clonotype was seen many times. The chain couples TRBV2 to TRBJ2-5; D is ambiguous. The germline V gene has CDR1 SNHLY and CDR2 FYNNEI. V shed 6 bases and J shed 4 bases, with 3 bases lying between them. CDR3 size: 10 residues. The CDR3 loop reads CASRLETQYF. The DNA for the CDR3 is TGTGCCAGCAGGTTAGAGACCCAGTACTTC.

This clonotype was seen ten or more times. V is TRBV18 and J is TRBJ1-4; D might be TRBD1 (5 bases). The CDR3 runs 16 residues. Trimming stripped 0 bases from V and 5 bases from J, with 13 bases between. Germline V lookup: CDR1 KGHSH, CDR2 LQKENI. This CDR3 reads CASSPPGVRTNEKLFF. Here the CDR3 DNA reads TGTGCCAGCTCACCACCGGGCGTACGGACAAATGAAAAACTGTTTTTT.

Ten or more counts support this clonotype. V and J are TRBV19 and TRBJ1-2; D ambiguous. CDR3 length: 12 amino acids. Germline-derived CDR1 and CDR2 are LNHDA and SQIVND (reference sequence). V was cut by 4 bases and J by 7 bases, with 10 bases left in between. This CDR3 is CASSNLGSGYTF. CDR3 sequence (DNA): TGTGCCAGTAGTAACTTAGGAAGTGGCTACACCTTC.

The J gene is TRBJ1-5, the V gene TRBV5-6, with unresolved D. V dropped 0 bases and J dropped 6 bases, with 13 bases sitting between them. The CDR3 contains 15 residues. From germline, CDR1 is SGHDT and CDR2 YYEEEE. CDR3 loop: CASSLGPGPRQPQHF. As DNA, the CDR3 is TGTGCCAGCAGCTTGGGTCCGGGCCCTCGTCAGCCCCAGCATTTT.

In its sample, this clonotype was seen a few times. The J gene is TRBJ1-6, the V gene TRBV19, with D perhaps matching TRBD1 (6 bases). The CDR3 is 16 amino acids. Trimming removed 6 bases from V and 5 bases from J, with 17 bases in between. The V gene's germline CDR1 is LNHDA and CDR2 SQIVND (reference sequence). DNA for the CDR3: TGTGCCAGTAGAATAACAGGGTCGGCGGATAATTCACCCCTCCACTTT. It specifies CASRITGSADNSPLHF.

This clonotype has more than one count but fewer than ten. A single base separates this from a much larger clone, so it may be a read error. The V gene is TRBV6-1, the J gene TRBJ1-1; D is uncertain. CDR3 length: 13 residues. The germline CDR1 and CDR2 sequences are MNHNS and SASEGT. DNA for the CDR3: TGTGCCAGCGAAAGACTGCTGAACACTGGAGCTTTCTTT. This codes for CASERLLNTGAFF.

This clonotype was recorded many times. The CDR3 spells CASSQTRDRGETQYF. CDR3 coding DNA: TGTGCCAGCAGTCAGACTAGGGACAGGGGAGAGACCCAGTACTTC. The rearrangement uses TRBV7-8 and TRBJ2-5; 10 bases line up with TRBD1. The CDR3 runs to 15 residues. The V gene's germline CDR1 is SGHVS and CDR2 FQNEAQ. Losses at the gene ends were 6 bases for V and 4 bases for J; bases not matched to a gene: 8.

As to this clonotype: Possible read error: a much larger clone is one base away. J is TRBJ1-6 and V is TRBV20-1; a possible D gene is TRBD1 (6 bases). V lost 6 bases and J lost 9, with 18 bases in between. The CDR3 covers 14 residues. Germline CDR1 DFQATT, CDR2 SNEGSKA (reference sequence). CDR3: CSAGGGQRSSPLHF. CDR3 sequence (DNA): TGCAGTGCCGGAGGGGGGCAGAGGAGTTCACCCCTCCACTTT.

The chain links TRBV15 to TRBJ1-2, with a tentative D call TRBD1 (6 bases). Germline V gene data show CDR1 as LNHNV and CDR2 as YYDKDF (reference sequence). CDR3 length: 15 residues. The V and J ends lost 7 bases and 4 bases respectively, with 19 bases between them. The CDR3 is CATTQNRVRRYGYTF. DNA for the CDR3: TGTGCCACCACACAAAACAGGGTTCGGCGCTATGGCTACACCTTC.

This clonotype was picked up many times. The V call is TRBV12-3 or TRBV12-4, the J call TRBJ2-5, with 11 nucleotides matching TRBD1. This CDR3 is built from 13 residues. Germline trimming cut 5 bases from V and 7 bases from J; bases unmatched to any gene: 3. This CDR3 reads CASSPGTGGTQYF. In DNA form, the CDR3 reads TGTGCCAGCAGTCCCGGGACAGGGGGGACCCAGTACTTC.

Worth noting for this clonotype: This may arise from a read error, as a much more abundant clone is one base away. In DNA form, the CDR3 reads TGTGCCAGCGGTTACGGGTTTTTCACAGATACGCAGTATTTT. This codes for CASGYGFFTDTQYF. This chain links TRBV6-5 with TRBJ2-3; D gene ambiguous. CDR3 length: 14 amino acids. Germline CDR1 reads MNHEY; CDR2 reads SVGAGI.

This clonotype has a handful of counts. The chain has TRBV4-1 and TRBJ2-7; D is unclear. There are 13 residues in the CDR3. CDR1 MGHRA and CDR2 YSYEKL come from the germline V gene. Between the trimmed V and J ends, which lost 3 bases and 3 bases, there was a span of 9 bases. This CDR3 is CASSHSTVYEQYF. The CDR3 region has the DNA TGCGCCAGCAGCCACTCGACTGTCTACGAGCAGTACTTC.

The chain combines TRBV30 with TRBJ1-2; 9 bases line up with TRBD1. CDR1 is GTSNPN and CDR2 is SVGIG in the germline V gene (reference sequence). CDR3 length equals 15 residues. With V trimmed by 2 bases and J by 7 bases, 11 bases remained unmatched. The chain's CDR3 is CAWSITGTGTRGYTF. The DNA for the CDR3 is TGTGCCTGGAGTATAACCGGGACAGGGACCCGTGGCTACACCTTC. Complete variable domain (other parts from reference TRBV30 and TRBJ1-2): SQTIHQWPATLVQPVGSPLSLECTVEGTSNPNLYWYRQAAGRGLQLLFYSVGIGQISSEVPQNLSASRPQDRQFILSSKKLLLSDSGFYLCAWSITGTGTRGYTFGSGTRLTVV.

This clonotype was observed many times. The chain is built from TRBV3-1 and TRBJ1-1, with D maybe TRBD1 (5 bases). CDR3 size: 13 residues. Germline CDR1 LGHDT, CDR2 YNNKEL (reference sequence). Trimming stripped 2 bases from V and 4 bases from J, with 8 bases between. The CDR3 bases are TGTGCCAGCAGCCAAAAGGGGAGCACTGAAGCTTTCTTT. Protein: CASSQKGSTEAFF.

The genes are TRBV10-3 and TRBJ2-7; maybe TRBD2 (6 bases). The germline V gene encodes CDR1 ENHRY and CDR2 SYGVKD. The CDR3 runs to 14 residues. Trimming left V 7 bases short and J 4 bases short, with 17 bases between. The CDR3 sequence: CAIKYAAGSYEQYF. The CDR3 nucleotides read TGTGCCATCAAATACGCGGCGGGATCTTACGAGCAGTACTTC.

This clonotype has ten or more counts. The chain has TRBV20-1 and TRBJ2-1; D possibly corresponds to TRBD2 (6 bases). CDR1 and CDR2 from the germline V gene are DFQATT and SNEGSKA (reference sequence). The CDR3 sequence is 14 residues long. V was trimmed by 7 bases and J by 0 bases, leaving 13 bases between them. The CDR3: CSVERASSYNEQFF. In DNA form, the CDR3 reads TGCAGTGTAGAGCGGGCGAGCTCCTACAATGAGCAGTTCTTC.

V gene TRBV5-1 combines with J gene TRBJ1-3, with D possibly TRBD1 on 6 matching bases. The germline V and J ends were trimmed by 4 bases and 5 bases, with 16 bases remaining between them. CDR3 length equals 15 residues. Germline CDR1 reads SGHRS; CDR2 reads YFSETQ. This CDR3 reads CASSLTQGSRNTIYF. CDR3 sequence (DNA): TGCGCCAGCAGCCTTACGCAGGGGTCAAGAAACACCATATATTTT.

In its sample, this clonotype was seen a few times. The rearrangement uses TRBV19 and TRBJ1-6; tentatively, D is TRBD1 (6 bases). The germline V gene encodes CDR1 LNHDA and CDR2 SQIVND (reference sequence). The CDR3 loop spans 13 amino acids. V lost 2 bases to trimming and J lost 11 bases, with 10 bases between them. CDR3 amino acids: CASSITGKAPLHF. The CDR3 bases are TGTGCCAGTAGTATAACAGGGAAGGCACCCCTCCACTTT. The variable domain in full, with the rest retrieved from reference TRBV19 and TRBJ1-6, is DGGITQSPKYLFRKEGQNVTLSCEQNLNHDAMYWYRQDPGQGLRLIYYSQIVNDFQKGDIAEGYSVSREKKESFPLTVTSAQKNPTAFYLCASSITGKAPLHFGNGTRLTVT.

This clonotype showed up many times. CDR3 DNA sequence: TGTGCCAGCAGTTTTCGGGACAGGATGAACACTGAAGCTTTCTTT. This gives the protein CASSFRDRMNTEAFF. The gene calls are TRBV12-3 or TRBV12-4 and TRBJ1-1; the match to TRBD1 covers 8 bases. V trimming: 3 bases; J trimming: 0 bases; junction bases outside the gene matches: 3. The CDR3 is made up of 15 amino acids.